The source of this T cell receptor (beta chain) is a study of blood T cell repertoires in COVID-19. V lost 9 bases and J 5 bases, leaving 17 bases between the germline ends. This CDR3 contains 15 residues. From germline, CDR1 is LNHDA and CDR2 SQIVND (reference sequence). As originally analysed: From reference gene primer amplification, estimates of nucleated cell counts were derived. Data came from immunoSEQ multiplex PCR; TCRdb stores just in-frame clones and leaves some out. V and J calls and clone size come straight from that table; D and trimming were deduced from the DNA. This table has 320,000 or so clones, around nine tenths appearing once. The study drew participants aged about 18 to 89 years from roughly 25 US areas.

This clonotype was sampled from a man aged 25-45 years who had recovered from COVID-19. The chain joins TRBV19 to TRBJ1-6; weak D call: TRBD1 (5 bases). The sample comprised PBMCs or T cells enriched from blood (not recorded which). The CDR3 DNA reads TGTGCCAGCCATAGAAGGGGTGTGGATAATTCACCCCTCCACTTT. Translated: CASHRRGVDNSPLHF.